One sample yielded the 11 T cell receptor beta chains listed below, sequenced in a study of blood T cell repertoires in COVID-19. The table came from immunoSEQ multiplex PCR; TCRdb's copy has only in-frame clones and leaves some out. The sample consists of under 300,000 clones, roughly 83% of them appearing once. Material: peripheral blood. These receptor sequences come from a man older than 75 with acute or convalescent COVID-19.

In its sample, this clone was seen a few times. The rearrangement joins TRBV6-6 to TRBJ2-1; tentatively, D is TRBD1 (5 bases). Trimming took off 8 bases at V and 5 bases at J, with 13 bases between the two ends. There are 13 residues in the CDR3. Germline loops: CDR1 MNHNY, CDR2 SVGAGI (reference sequence). CDR3 DNA: TGTGCCAGCCTCTTGGACAATAACAATGAGCAGTTCTTC. This translates into CASLLDNNNEQFF.

The chain uses TRBV27 and TRBJ1-6; 10 bases map to TRBD1. Per the germline V gene, CDR1 is MNHEY and CDR2 is SMNVEV (reference sequence). The CDR3 is 17 amino acids. V was clipped by 4 bases and J by 9 bases; unmatched bases: 12. DNA of the CDR3: TGTGCCAGCAGTTATGAACCTAGTTGGACAGGGGGTTCACCCCTCCACTTT. Translation gives CASSYEPSWTGGSPLHF.

The chain employs TRBV4-2 and TRBJ2-1; TRBD2 matches at 8 bases. V was pared by 3 bases and J by 7 bases, with 8 bases of the junction left unmatched. Germline CDR1 is LGHNA and CDR2 is YNFKEQ. The CDR3 sequence is 15 residues long. CDR3 DNA sequence: TGTGCCAGCAGCCAGGAAGACGGGACTAGGAATGAGCAGTTCTTC. Encoded protein: CASSQEDGTRNEQFF.

This sequence joins TRBV10-3 and TRBJ2-7; D perhaps matches TRBD1 (8 bases). V was clipped by 3 bases and J by 4 bases, with 16 bases between them. The CDR3 extends over 15 amino acids. Germline CDR1 ENHRY, CDR2 SYGVKD. CDR3: CAISDLGQGGYEQYF. DNA for the CDR3: TGTGCCATCAGTGATCTTGGACAGGGAGGGTACGAGCAGTACTTC.

This rearrangement joins TRBV7-8 to TRBJ1-6; 7 nucleotides line up with TRBD1. CDR3 length: 14 amino acids. Germline trimming cut 0 bases from V and 10 bases from J; bases unmatched to any gene: 3. Germline V CDR1 and CDR2: SGHVS, FQNEAQ. CDR3 nucleotide sequence: TGTGCCAGCAGCTTAGCCAGGGGGAGCTCACCCCTCCACTTT. This codes for CASSLARGSSPLHF.

V is TRBV5-1 and J is TRBJ2-1, with D tentatively TRBD2 (6 bases). CDR3 length: 16 residues. The germline V and J ends were trimmed by 0 bases and 4 bases, with 14 bases remaining between them. Germline assignment: CDR1 SGHRS and CDR2 YFSETQ. CDR3 in amino acids: CASSLAGGVRYNEQFF. In DNA form, the CDR3 reads TGCGCCAGCAGCTTGGCCGGGGGAGTAAGGTACAATGAGCAGTTCTTC. Filled out from reference TRBV5-1 and TRBJ2-1, the complete variable domain reads KAGVTQTPRYLIKTRGQQVTLSCSPISGHRSVSWYQQTPGQGLQFLFEYFSETQRNKGNFPGRFSGRQFSNSRSEMNVSTLELGDSALYLCASSLAGGVRYNEQFFGPGTRLTVL.

This chain connects TRBV28 to TRBJ1-2; possible D gene TRBD1, 5 bases. This CDR3 is 15 amino acids long. Germline CDR1 reads MDHEN; CDR2 reads SYDVKM. V dropped 5 bases and J dropped 7 bases, with 20 bases sitting between them. The CDR3 DNA sequence: TGTGCCAGCAGTACATCCCAGGGAATTCAGGGTGGCTACACCTTC. This codes for CASSTSQGIQGGYTF.

This chain connects TRBV20-1 to TRBJ1-5, with 7 bases aligning to TRBD1. Unmatched junction bases numbered 10, after V lost 3 bases and J lost 2 bases. The CDR3 length is 16 residues. The germline V gene has CDR1 DFQATT and CDR2 SNEGSKA (reference sequence). The CDR3 DNA sequence: TGCAGTGCTAGTACAGGGGCGGAAACAGGCAATCAGCCCCAGCATTTT. This gives the protein CSASTGAETGNQPQHF.

This rearrangement joins TRBV10-3 to TRBJ1-2; TRBD1 matches 7 bases. V gave up 0 bases and J gave up 6 bases; unmatched junction bases: 7. Germline values: CDR1 ENHRY, CDR2 SYGVKD. This CDR3 has 15 amino acids. The CDR3 sequence: CAISESLGQNNGYTF. The CDR3 DNA reads as TGTGCCATCAGTGAGTCATTGGGACAGAATAATGGCTACACCTTC.

This sequence joins TRBV12-3 or TRBV12-4 and TRBJ2-7; TRBD1 might be the D (6 bases). The CDR3 covers 13 residues. Trimming removed 3 bases from V and 2 bases from J, with 8 bases in between. The CDR3 nucleotides read TGTGCCAGCAGTTTGGACAGTGCCTACGAGCAGTACTTC. It is translated as CASSLDSAYEQYF.

V usage is TRBV3-1 (or the pseudogene TRBV3-2) and J usage is TRBJ1-1; D not certain. Germline V gene lookup returns CDR1 LGHDT and CDR2 YNNKEL (reference sequence). CDR3 length: 12 residues. V was clipped by 4 bases and J by 6 bases, with 9 bases between them. In nucleotides, the CDR3 is TGTGCCAGCAGCCCTACGGGGTCTGAAGCTTTCTTT. Its protein is CASSPTGSEAFF.